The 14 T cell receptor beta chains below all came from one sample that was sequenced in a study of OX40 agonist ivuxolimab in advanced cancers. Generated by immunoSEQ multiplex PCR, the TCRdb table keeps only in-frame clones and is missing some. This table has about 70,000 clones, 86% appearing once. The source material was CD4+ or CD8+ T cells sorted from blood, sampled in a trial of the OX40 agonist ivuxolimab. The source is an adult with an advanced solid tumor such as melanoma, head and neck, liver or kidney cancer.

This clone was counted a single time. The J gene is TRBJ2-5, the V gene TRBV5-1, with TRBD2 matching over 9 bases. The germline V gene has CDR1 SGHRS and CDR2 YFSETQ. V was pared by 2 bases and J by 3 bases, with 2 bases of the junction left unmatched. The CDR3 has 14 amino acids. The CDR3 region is CASSFIAGEETQYF. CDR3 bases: TGCGCCAGCAGCTTCATAGCGGGGGAAGAGACCCAGTACTTC. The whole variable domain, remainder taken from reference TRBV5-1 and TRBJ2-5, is KAGVTQTPRYLIKTRGQQVTLSCSPISGHRSVSWYQQTPGQGLQFLFEYFSETQRNKGNFPGRFSGRQFSNSRSEMNVSTLELGDSALYLCASSFIAGEETQYFGPGTRLLVL.

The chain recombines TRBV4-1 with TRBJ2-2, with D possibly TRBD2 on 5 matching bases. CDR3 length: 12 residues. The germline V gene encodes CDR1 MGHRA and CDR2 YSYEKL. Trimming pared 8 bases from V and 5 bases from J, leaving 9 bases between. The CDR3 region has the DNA TGCGCCAGCGCTGGCGGGACCGGGGAGCTGTTTTTT. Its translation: CASAGGTGELFF.

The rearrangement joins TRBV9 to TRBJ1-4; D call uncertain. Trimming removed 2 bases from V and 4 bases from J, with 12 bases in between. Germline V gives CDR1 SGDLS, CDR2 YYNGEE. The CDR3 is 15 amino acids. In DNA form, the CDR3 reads TGTGCCAGCAGCGTCGATGTGAGAGTTAATGAAAAACTGTTTTTT. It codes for CASSVDVRVNEKLFF.

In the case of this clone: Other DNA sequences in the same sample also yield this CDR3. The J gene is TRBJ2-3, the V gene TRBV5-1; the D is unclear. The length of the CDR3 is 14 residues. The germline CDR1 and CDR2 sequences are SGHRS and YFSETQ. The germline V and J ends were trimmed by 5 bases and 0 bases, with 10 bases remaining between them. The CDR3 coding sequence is TGCGCCAGCAGACAAGTCGCTAGCACAGATACGCAGTATTTT. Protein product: CASRQVASTDTQYF.

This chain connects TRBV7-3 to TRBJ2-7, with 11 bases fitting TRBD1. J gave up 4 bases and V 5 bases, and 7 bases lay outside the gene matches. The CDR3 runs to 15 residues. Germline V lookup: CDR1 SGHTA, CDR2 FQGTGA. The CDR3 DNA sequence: TGTGCCAGCAGCGACCGAGGGGACAGGGGGTACGAGCAGTACTTC. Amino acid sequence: CASSDRGDRGYEQYF.

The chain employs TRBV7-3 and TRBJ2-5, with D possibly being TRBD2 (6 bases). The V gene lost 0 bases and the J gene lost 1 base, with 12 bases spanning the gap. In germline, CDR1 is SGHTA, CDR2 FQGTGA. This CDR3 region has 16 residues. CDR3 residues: CASSLTGRRAQETQYF. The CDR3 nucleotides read TGTGCCAGCAGCTTAACGGGACGGAGGGCCCAAGAGACCCAGTACTTC.

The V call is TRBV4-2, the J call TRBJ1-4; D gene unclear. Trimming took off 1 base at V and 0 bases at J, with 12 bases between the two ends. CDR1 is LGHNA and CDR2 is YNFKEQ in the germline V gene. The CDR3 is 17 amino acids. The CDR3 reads CASSQVYRSATNEKLFF. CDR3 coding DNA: TGTGCCAGCAGCCAAGTATACAGAAGTGCAACTAATGAAAAACTGTTTTTT.

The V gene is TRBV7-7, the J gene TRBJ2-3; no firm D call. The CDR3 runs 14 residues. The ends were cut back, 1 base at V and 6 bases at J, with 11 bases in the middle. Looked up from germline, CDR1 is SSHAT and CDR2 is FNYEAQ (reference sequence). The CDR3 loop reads CASSLGPQTDTQYF. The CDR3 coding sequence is TGTGCCAGCAGCTTAGGTCCGCAAACGGATACGCAGTATTTT. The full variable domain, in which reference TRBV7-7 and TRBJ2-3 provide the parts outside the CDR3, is GAGVSQSPRYKVTKRGQDVTLRCDPISSHATLYWYQQALGQGPEFLTYFNYEAQPDKSGLPSDRFSAERPEGSISTLTIQRTEQRDSAMYRCASSLGPQTDTQYFGPGTRLTVL.

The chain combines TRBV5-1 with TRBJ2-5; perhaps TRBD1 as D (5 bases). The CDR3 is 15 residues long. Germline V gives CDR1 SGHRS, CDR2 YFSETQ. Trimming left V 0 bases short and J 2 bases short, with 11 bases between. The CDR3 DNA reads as TGCGCCAGCAGCTTGGACGTGACAGCACAAGAGACCCAGTACTTC. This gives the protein CASSLDVTAQETQYF.

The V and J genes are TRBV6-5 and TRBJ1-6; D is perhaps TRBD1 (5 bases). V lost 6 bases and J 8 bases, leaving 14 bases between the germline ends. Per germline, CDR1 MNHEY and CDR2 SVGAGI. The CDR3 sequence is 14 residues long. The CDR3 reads CASSQLGGDSPLHF. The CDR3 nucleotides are TGTGCCAGCAGCCAACTTGGGGGGGATTCACCCCTCCACTTT.

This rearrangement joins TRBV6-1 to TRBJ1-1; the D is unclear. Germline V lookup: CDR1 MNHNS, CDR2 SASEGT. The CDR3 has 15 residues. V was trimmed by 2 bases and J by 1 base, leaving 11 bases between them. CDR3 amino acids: CASSESSRWNTEAFF. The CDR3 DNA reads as TGTGCCAGCAGTGAATCTAGTCGGTGGAACACTGAAGCTTTCTTT.

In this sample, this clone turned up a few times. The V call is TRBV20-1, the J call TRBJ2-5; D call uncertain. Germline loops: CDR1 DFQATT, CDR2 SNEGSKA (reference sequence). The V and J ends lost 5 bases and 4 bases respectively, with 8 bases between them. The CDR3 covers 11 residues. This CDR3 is CSARTGETQYF. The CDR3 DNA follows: TGCAGTGCTCGGACCGGAGAGACCCAGTACTTC.

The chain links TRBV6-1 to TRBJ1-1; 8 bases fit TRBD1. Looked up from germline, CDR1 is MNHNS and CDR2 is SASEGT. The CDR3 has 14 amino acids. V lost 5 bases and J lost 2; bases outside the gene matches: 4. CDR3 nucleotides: TGTGCCAGCAGTTTCGGGACAGGAAACACTGAAGCTTTCTTT. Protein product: CASSFGTGNTEAFF.

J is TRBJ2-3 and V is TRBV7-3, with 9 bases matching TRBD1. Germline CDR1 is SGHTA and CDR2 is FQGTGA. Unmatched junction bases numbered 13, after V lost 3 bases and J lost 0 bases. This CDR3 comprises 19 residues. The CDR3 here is CASSFLVEEQGASTDTQYF. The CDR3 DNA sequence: TGTGCCAGCAGCTTCCTAGTCGAGGAACAGGGGGCCAGCACAGATACGCAGTATTTT.